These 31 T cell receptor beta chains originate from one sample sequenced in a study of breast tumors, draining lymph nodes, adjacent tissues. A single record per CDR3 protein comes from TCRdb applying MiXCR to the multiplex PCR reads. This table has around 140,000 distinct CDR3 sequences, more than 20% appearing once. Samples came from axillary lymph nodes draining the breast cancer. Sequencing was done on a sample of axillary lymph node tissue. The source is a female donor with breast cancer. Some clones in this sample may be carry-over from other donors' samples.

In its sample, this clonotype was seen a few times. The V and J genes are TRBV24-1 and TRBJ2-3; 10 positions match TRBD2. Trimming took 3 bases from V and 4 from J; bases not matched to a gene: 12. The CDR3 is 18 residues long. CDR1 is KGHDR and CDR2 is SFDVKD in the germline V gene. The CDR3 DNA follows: TGTGCCACCAGTGATGCGGTAACTAGCGGGATCACTTCAGATACGCAGTATTTT. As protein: CATSDAVTSGITSDTQYF.

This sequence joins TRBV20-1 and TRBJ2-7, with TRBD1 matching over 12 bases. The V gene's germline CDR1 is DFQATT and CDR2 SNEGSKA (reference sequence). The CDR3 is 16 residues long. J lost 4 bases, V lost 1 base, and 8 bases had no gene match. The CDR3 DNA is TGCAGTGCTAGAGCCCCACGGGACAGGGGGCGGTACGAGCAGTACTTC. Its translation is CSARAPRDRGRYEQYF.

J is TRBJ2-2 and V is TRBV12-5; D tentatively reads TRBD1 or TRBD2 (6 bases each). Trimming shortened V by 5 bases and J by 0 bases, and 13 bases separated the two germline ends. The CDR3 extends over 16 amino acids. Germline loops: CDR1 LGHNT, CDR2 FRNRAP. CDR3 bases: TGTGCTAGTGGTCCCGACGGGGGCGCGAACACCGGGGAGCTGTTTTTT. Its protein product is CASGPDGGANTGELFF.

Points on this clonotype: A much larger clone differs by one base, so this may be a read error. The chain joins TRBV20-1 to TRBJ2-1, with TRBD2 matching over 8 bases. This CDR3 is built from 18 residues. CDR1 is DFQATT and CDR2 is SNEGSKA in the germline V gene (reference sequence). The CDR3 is CGARDVGAGEGSYNEQFF. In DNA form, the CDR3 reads TGCGGTGCTAGAGATGTGGGAGCGGGAGAAGGATCCTACAATGAGCAGTTCTTC.

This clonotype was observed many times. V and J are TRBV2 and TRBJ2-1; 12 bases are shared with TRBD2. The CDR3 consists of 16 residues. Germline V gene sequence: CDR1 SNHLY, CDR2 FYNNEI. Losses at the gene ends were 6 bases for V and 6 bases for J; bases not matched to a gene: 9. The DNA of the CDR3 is TGTGCCAGCAGCCTGGGACTAGCGGGTTCAGGCAATGAGCAGTTCTTC. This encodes CASSLGLAGSGNEQFF.

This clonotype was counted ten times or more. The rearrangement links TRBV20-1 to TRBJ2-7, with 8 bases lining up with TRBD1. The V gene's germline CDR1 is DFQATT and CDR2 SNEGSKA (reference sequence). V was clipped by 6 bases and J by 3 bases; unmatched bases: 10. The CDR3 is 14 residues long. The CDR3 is CSARAGGIDYEQYF. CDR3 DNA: TGCAGTGCCCGGGCAGGGGGCATAGACTACGAGCAGTACTTC.

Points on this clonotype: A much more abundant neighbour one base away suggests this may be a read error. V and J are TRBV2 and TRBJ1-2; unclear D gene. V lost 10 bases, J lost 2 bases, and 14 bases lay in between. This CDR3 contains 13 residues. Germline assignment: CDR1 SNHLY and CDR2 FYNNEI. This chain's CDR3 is CATGQAANYGYTF. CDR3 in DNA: TGTGCCACGGGCCAGGCCGCAAACTATGGCTACACCTTC.

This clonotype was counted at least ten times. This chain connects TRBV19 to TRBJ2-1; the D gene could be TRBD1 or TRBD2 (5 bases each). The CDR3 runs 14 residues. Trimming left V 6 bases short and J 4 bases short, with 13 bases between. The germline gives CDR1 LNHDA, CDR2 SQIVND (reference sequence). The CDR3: CASSPGAKYNEQFF. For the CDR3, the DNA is TGTGCCAGTAGCCCCGGGGCTAAGTACAATGAGCAGTTCTTC.

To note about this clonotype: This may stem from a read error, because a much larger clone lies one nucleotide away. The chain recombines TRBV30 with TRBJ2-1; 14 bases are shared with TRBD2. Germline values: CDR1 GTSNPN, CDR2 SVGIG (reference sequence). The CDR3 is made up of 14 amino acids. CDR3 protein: CTSTRLAGGYEQFF. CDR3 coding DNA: TGTACCTCCACCCGACTAGCGGGAGGGTATGAGCAGTTCTTC.

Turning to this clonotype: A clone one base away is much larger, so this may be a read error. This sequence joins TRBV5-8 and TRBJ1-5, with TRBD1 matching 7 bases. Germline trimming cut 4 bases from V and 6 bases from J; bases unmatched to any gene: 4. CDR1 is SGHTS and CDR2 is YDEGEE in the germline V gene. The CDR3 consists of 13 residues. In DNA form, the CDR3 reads TGTGCCAGCAGCCTGACAGGGAGTCAGCCCCAGCATTTT. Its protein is CASSLTGSQPQHF.

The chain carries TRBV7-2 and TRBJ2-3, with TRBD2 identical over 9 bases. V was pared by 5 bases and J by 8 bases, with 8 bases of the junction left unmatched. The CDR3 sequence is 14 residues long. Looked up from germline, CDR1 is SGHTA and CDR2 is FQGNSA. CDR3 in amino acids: CASSTIAGAGTQYF. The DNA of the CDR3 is TGTGCCAGCAGCACGATAGCGGGAGCGGGTACGCAGTATTTT.

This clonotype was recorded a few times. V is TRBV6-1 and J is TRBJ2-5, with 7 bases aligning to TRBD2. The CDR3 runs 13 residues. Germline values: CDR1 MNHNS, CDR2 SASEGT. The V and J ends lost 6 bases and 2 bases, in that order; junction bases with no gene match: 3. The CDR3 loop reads CASRGGEQETQYF. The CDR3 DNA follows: TGTGCCAGCAGGGGGGGGGAACAAGAGACCCAGTACTTC.

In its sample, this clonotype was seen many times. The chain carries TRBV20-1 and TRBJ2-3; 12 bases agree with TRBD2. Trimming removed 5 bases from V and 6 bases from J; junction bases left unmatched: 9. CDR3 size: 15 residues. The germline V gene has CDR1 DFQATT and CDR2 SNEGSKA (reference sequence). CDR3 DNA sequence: TGCAGTGCTGGGACTAGCGGGCAGGGCAGGGATACGCAGTATTTT. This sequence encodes CSAGTSGQGRDTQYF.

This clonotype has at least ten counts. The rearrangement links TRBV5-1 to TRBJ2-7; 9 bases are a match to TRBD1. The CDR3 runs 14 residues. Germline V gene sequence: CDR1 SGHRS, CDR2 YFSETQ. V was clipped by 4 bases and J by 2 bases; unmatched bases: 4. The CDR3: CASSQGQGAYEQYF. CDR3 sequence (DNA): TGCGCCAGCAGCCAGGGACAGGGTGCCTACGAGCAGTACTTC.

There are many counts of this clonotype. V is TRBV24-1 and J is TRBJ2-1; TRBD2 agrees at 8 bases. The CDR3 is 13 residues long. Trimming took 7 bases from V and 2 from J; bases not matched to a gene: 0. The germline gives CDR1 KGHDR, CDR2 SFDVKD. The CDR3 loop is CATSGRAYNEQFF. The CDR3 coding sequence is TGTGCCACCAGCGGGAGGGCCTACAATGAGCAGTTCTTC.

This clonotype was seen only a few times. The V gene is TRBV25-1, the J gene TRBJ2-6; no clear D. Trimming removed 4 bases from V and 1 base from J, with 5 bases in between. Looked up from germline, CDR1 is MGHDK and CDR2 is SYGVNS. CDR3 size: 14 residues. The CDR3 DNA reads TGTGCCAGCAGTGTGGGGTCTGGGGCCAACGTCCTGACTTTC. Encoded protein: CASSVGSGANVLTF.

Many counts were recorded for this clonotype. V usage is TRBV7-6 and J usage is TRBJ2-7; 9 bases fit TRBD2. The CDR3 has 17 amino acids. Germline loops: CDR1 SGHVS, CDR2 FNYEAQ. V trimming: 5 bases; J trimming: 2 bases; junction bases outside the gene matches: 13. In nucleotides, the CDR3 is TGTGCCAGCAGCGCCATGAGTCCGGGACTAGCTCCCTACGAGCAGTACTTC. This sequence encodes CASSAMSPGLAPYEQYF.

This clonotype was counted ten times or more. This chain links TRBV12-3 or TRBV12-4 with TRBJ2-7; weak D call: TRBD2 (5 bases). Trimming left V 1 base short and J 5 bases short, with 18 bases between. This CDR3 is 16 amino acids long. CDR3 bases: TGTGCCAGCAGTTTAGGAAGGACTGCCTTCTGGGACGAGCAGTACTTC. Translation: CASSLGRTAFWDEQYF.

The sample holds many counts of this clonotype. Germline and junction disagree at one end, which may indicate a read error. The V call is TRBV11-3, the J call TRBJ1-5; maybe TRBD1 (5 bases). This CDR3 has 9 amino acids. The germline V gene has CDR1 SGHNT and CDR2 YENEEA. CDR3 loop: CASSPGRIF. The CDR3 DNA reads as TGTGCCAGCAGCCCAGGGAGGATTTTT. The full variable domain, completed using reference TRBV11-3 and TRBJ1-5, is EAGVVQSPRYKIIEKKQPVAFWCNPISGHNTLYWYLQNLGQGPELLIRYENEEAVDDSQLPKDRFSAERLKGVDSTLKIQPAELGDSAVYLCASSPGRIFGDGTRLSIL.

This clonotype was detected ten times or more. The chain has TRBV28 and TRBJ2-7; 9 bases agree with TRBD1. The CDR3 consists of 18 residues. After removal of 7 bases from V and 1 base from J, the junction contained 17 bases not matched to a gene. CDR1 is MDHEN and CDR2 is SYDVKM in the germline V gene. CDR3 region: CASTNNRGQAGRSYEQYF. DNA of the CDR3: TGTGCCAGCACCAACAACAGGGGGCAAGCGGGTCGTTCCTACGAGCAGTACTTC.

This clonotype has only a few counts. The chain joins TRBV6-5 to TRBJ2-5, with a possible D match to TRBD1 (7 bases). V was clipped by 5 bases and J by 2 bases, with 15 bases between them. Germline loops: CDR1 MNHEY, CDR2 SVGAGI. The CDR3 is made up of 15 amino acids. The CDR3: CASSVTGSGQETQYF. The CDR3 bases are TGTGCCAGCAGTGTGACAGGGAGCGGGCAAGAGACCCAGTACTTC.

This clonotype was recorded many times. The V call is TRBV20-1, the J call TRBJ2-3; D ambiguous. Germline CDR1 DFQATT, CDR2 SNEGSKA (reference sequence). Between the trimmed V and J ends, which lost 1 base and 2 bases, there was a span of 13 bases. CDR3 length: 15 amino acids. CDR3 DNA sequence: TGCAGTGCTAGAGTCATCGGGTTTGACACAGATACGCAGTATTTT. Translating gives CSARVIGFDTDTQYF.

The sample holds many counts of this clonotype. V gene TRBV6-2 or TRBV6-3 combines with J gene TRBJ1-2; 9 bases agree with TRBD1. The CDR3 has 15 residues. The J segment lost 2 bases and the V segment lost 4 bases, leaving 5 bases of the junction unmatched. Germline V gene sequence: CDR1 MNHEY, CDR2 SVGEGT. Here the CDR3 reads CASSSSGTGNYGYTF. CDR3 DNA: TGTGCCAGCAGTTCCAGCGGGACAGGGAACTATGGCTACACCTTC.

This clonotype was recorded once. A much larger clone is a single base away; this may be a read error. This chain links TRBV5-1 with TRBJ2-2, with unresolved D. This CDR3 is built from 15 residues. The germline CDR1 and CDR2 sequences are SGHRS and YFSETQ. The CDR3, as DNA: TGCGCCTGCAGCTCCGTAGCATCTAACACCGGGGAGCTGTTTTTT. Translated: CACSSVASNTGELFF.

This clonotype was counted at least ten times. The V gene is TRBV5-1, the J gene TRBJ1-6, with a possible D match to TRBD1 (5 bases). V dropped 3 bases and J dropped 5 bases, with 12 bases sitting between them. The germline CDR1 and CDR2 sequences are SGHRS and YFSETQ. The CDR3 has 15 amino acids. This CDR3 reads CASSSQGIDNSPLHF. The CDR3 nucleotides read TGCGCCAGCAGCTCTCAGGGTATCGATAATTCACCCCTCCACTTT. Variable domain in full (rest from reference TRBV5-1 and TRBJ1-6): KAGVTQTPRYLIKTRGQQVTLSCSPISGHRSVSWYQQTPGQGLQFLFEYFSETQRNKGNFPGRFSGRQFSNSRSEMNVSTLELGDSALYLCASSSQGIDNSPLHFGNGTRLTVT.

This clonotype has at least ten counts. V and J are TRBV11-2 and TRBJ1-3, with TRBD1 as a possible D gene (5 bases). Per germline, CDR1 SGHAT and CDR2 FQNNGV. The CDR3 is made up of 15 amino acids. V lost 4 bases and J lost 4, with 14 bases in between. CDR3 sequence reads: CASSSLRGFGNTIYF. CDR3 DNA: TGTGCCAGCAGCTCCCTAAGGGGTTTCGGAAACACCATATATTTT.

CDR3 in DNA: TGTGCCAGCAGTTGGGGACTAGCTGCGGAGACCCAGTACTTC. Amino acids: CASSWGLAAETQYF. This sequence joins TRBV12-3 or TRBV12-4 and TRBJ2-5, with 9 nucleotides matching TRBD2. CDR3 length: 14 amino acids. Trimming at V came to 4 bases and at J to 5 bases, leaving 5 bases not matched to a gene.

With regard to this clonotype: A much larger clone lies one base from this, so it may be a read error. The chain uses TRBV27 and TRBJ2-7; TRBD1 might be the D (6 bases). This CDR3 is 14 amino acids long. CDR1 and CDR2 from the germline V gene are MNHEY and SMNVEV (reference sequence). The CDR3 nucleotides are TGTGCCAACAGTCCGGACAGACCCACCTACGAGCAGTACTTC. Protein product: CANSPDRPTYEQYF.

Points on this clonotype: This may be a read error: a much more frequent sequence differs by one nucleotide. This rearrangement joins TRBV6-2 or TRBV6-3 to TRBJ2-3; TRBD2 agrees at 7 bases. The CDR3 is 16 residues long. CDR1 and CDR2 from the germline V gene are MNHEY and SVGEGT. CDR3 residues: CASGYSASGYTDTQYF. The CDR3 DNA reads TGTGCCAGCGGTTACTCCGCTAGCGGATACACAGATACGCAGTATTTT.

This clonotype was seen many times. CDR3 bases: TGTGCCAGCAGCGTATCCAGCGGGGCGACCTACAATGAGCAGTTCTTC. Its protein product is CASSVSSGATYNEQFF. The chain is built from TRBV9 and TRBJ2-1; TRBD2 matches at 7 bases. Germline trimming cut 1 base from V and 2 bases from J; bases unmatched to any gene: 6. From germline, CDR1 is SGDLS and CDR2 YYNGEE. This CDR3 is built from 16 residues.

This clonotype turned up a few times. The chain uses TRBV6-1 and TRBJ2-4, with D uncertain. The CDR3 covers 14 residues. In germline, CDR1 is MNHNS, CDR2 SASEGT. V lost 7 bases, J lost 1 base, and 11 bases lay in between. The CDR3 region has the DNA TGTGCCAGCAAGCAAGGGAACGCCAAAAACATTCAGTACTTC. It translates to CASKQGNAKNIQYF.